Included here is one T cell receptor beta chain sequence, with context. The antigen remains unidentified. This sample stems from a study of T cell responses to AZD1222 COVID-19 vaccine. Measured with immunoSEQ multiplex PCR; TCRdb has only the in-frame clones, and not every one. The sample carries 150,000 to 200,000 clones, about nine tenths recorded once. Overall study results and limits: Reportedly, nearly half of unique spike TCRs recognized epitopes outside B.1.351/B.1.1.7 mutations. Spike was spanned by vaccine-associated CD4 TCRs, which were dominant at 160-218 and 743-854. Clonal diversity was possibly underestimated, and the donors were mostly white British, with more females.

The CDR3 extends over 16 amino acids. CDR1 is SGHTA, CDR2 FQGNSA, per germline. V was clipped by 4 bases and J by 2 bases; unmatched bases: 8. The V gene is TRBV7-2, the J gene TRBJ2-3, with 8 bases identical to TRBD2. Source: peripheral blood, taken on day 0 of AZD1222 vaccination. This TCR derives from an adult in good health. CDR3 bases: TGTGCCAGCAGCTCGGGGGGGGGACGGACCACAGATACGCAGTATTTT. Its translation: CASSSGGGRTTDTQYF.